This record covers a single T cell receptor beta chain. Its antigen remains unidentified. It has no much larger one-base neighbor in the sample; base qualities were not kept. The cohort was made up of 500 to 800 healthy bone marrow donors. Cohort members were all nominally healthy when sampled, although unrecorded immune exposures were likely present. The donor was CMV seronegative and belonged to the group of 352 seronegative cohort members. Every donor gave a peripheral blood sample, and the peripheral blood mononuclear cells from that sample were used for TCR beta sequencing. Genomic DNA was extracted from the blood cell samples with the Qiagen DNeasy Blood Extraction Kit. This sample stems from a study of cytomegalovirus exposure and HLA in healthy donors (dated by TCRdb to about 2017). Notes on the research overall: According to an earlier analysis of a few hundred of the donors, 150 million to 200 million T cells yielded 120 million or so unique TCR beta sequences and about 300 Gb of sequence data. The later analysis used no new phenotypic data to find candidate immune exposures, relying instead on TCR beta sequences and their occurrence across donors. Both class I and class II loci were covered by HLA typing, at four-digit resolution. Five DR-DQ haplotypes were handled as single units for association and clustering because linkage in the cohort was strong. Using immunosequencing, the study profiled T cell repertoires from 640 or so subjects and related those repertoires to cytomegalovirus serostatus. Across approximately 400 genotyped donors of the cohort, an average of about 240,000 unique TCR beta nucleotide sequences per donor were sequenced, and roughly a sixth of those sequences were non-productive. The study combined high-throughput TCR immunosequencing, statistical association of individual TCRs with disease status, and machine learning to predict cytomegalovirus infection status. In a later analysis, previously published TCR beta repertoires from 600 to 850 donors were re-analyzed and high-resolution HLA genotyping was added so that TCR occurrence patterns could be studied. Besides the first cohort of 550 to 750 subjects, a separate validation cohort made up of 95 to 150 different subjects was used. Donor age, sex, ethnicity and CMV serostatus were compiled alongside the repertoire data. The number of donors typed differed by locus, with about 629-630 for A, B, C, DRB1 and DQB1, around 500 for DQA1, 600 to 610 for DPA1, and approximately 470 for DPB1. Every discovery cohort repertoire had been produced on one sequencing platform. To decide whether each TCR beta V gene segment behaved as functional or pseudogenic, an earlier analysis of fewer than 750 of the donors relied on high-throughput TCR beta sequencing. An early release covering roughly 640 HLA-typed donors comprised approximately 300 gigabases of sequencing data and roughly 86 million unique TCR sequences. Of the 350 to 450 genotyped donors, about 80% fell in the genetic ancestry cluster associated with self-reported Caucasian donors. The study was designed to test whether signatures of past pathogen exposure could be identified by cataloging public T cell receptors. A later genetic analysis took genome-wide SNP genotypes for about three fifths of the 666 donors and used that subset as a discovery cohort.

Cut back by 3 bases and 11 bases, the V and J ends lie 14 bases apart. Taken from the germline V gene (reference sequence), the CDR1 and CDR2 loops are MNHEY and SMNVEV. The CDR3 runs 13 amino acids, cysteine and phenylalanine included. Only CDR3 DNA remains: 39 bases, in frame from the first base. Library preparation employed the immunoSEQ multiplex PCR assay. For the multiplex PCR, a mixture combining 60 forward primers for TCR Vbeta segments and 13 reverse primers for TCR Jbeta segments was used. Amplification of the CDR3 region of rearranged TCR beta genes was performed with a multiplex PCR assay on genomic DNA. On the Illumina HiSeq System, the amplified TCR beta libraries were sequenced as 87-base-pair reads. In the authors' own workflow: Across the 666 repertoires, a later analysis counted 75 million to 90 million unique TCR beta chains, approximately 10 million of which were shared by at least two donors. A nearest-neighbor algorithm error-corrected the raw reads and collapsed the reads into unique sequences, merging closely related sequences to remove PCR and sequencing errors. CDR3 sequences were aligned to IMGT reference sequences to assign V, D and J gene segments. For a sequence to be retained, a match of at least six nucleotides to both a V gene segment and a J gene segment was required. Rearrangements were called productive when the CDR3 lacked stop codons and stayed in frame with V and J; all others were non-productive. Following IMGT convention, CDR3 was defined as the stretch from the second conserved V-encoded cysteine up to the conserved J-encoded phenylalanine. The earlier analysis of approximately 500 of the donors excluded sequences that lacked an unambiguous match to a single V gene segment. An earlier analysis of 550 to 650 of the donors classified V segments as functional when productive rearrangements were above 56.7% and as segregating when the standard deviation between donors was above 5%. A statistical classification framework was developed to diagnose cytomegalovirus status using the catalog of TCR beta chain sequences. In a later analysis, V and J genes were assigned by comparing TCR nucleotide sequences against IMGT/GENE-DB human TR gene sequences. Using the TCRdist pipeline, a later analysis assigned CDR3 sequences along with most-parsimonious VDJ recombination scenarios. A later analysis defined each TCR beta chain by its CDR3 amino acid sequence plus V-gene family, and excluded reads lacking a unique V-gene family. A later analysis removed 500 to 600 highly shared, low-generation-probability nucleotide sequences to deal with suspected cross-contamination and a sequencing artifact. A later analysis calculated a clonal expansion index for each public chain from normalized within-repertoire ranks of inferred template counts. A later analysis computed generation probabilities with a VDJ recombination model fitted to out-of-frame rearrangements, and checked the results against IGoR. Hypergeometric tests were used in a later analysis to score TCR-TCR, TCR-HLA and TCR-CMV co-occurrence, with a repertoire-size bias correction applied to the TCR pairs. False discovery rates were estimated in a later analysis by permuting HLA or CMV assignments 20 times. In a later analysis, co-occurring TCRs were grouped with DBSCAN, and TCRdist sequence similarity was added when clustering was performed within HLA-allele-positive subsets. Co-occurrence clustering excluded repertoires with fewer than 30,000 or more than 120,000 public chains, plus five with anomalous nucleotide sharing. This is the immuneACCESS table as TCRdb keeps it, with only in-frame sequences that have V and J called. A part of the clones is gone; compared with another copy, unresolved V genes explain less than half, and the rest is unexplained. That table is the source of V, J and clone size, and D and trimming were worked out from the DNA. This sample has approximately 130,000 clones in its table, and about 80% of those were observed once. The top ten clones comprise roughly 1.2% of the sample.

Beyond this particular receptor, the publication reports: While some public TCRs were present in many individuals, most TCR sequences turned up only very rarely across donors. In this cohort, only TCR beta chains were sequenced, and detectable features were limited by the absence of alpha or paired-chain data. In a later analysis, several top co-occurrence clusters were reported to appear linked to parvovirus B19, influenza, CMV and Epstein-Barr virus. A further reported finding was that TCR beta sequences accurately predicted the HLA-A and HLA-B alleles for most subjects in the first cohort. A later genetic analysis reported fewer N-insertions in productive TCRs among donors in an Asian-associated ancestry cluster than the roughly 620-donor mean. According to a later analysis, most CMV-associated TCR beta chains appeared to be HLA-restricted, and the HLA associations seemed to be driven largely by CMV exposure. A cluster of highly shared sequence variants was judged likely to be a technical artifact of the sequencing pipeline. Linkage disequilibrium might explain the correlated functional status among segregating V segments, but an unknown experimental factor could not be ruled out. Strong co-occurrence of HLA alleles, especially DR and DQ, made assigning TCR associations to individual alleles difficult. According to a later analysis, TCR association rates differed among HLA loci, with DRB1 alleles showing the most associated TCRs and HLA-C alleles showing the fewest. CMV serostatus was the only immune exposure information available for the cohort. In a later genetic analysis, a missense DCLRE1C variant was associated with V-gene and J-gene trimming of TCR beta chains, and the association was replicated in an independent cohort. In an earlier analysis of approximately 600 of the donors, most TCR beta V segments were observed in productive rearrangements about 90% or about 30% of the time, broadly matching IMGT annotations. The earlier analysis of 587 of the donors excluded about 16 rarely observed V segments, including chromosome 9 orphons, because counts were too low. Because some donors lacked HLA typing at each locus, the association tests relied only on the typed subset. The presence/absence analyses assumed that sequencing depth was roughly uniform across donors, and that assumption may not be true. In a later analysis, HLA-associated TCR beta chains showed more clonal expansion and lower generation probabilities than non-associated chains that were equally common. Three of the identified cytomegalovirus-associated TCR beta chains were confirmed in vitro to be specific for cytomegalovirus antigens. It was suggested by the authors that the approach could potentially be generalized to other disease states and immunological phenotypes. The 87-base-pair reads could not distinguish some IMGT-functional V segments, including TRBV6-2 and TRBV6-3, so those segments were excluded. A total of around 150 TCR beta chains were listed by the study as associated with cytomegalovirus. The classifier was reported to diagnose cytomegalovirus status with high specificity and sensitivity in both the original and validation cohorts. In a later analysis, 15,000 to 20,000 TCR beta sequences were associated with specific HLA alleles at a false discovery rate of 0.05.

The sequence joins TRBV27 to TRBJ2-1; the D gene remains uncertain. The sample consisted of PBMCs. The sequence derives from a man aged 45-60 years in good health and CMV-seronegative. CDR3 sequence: CASSFLFTSKQFF. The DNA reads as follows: TGTGCCAGCAGTTTTTTGTTCACTTCGAAGCAGTTCTTC.